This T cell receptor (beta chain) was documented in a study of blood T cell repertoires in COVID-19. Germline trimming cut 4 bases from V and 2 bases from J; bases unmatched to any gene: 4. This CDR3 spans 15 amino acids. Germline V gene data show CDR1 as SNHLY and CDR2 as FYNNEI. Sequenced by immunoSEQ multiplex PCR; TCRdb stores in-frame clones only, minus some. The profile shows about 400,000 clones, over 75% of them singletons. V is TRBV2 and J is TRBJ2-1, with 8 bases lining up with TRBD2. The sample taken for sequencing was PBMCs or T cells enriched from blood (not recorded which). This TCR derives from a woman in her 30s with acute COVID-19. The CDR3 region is CASSASGGPYNEQFF. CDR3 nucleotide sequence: TGTGCCAGCAGTGCGAGCGGGGGCCCCTACAATGAGCAGTTCTTC.